Included here is one TCR beta chain sequence, with context. The antigen it binds to is not known. No base quality information exists; no much larger clone differs at one position. Receptor amplification or capture employed PCR. Sequencing was performed on an Illumina HiSeq 2500. To reduce PCR and sequencing biases, unique molecular identifiers were built into the TCR beta cDNA libraries. Per 1 to 10 million input T cells, roughly 0.5 million cDNA molecules were obtained, such that each molecule approximated one T cell. The same protocol used for the earlier healthy control dataset was applied to prepare and sequence the patient libraries. Samples belonging to the same batch were prepared together, multiplexed and sequenced on a shared HiSeq lane. Per the authors' processing: MIGEC handled the raw barcoded reads, throwing out single-read molecular identifier groups before consensus assembly and CDR3 extraction. Clonotype tables were post-analysed with VDJtools, normalizing diversity by down-sampling all datasets to the smallest sample size. Repertoire overlap clustering matched CDR3 amino acid but not nucleotide sequences to correct batch-related cross-sample contamination. Starting from the raw public reads, TCRdb applied fastp trimming at Q25, assembled clones with MiXCR and retained in-frame beta chains. When rows share a CDR3 protein, they turn into one entry using the most common DNA and genes. TCRdb's processing, not the authors' own work, is the source of the V and J calls. In this sample the table shows 650,000 to 900,000 distinct CDR3 sequences, roughly 50% of which occur a single time. Clones ranked in the top ten supply just under 5% of the sample.

To demonstrate the VDJtools post-analysis software, the study profiled TCR beta repertoires from the peripheral blood of about 13 young patients with multiple sclerosis. The patients with multiple sclerosis were children and adolescents between about 6 and 17 years of age. Via the germline V gene, CDR1 is SGDLS and CDR2 YYNGEE. The CDR3 runs 15 amino acids, cysteine and phenylalanine included. The DNA shown is the 45-base CDR3, in frame from base 1. The germline ends are 13 bases apart after V is trimmed by 4 bases and J by 2 bases. The data belong to a study of post-analysis software for immune sequencing data (dated by TCRdb to 2014 to 2015). For the wider study: The recorded disease courses included relapsing-remitting, secondary progressive and progressive-relapsing multiple sclerosis, and some patients had no subtype annotation. The multiple sclerosis patient repertoires were compared with approximately 11 previously published healthy control repertoires from donors aged roughly 6 to 25 years. A subset of samples was prepared in parallel using single-end sample barcoding, then pooled and co-amplified after Illumina adapter ligation.

Paper-wide results and their limitations: Patients showed significantly higher frequencies than controls for about five TRBV segments, among them TRBV5-6, TRBV5-1 and TRBV20-1. The multiple sclerosis patient group was slightly younger than the control group. Normalized Chao1 diversity was significantly lower in multiple sclerosis patients than controls, suggesting substantial peripheral T-cell clonal expansion. Strong co-clustering of samples prepared in the same batch was shown by direct clustering with F measure, prompting a batch-effect correction.

The rearranged chain carries TRBV9 and TRBJ2-1; the D gene is perhaps TRBD1, on 5 matching bases. The source is a girl aged 5-17 years with multiple sclerosis. Specimen: blood. The nucleotides are TGTGCCAGCAGCAATTGGGGCCCCCCCTACAATGAGCAGTTCTTC. Its coded protein is CASSNWGPPYNEQFF.